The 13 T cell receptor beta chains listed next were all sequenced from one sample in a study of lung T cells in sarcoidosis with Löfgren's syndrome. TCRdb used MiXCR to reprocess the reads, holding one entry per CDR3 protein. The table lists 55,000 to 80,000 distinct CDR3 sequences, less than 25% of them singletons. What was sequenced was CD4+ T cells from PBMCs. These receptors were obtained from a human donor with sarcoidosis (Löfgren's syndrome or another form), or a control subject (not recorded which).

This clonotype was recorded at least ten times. The CDR3 loop reads CASSYFYEQYF. Written as DNA, the CDR3 is TGTGCCAGCAGTTATTTCTACGAGCAGTACTTC. The chain combines TRBV6-1 with TRBJ2-7; D remains unclear. Germline assignment: CDR1 MNHNS and CDR2 SASEGT. The CDR3 runs 11 residues. Deletions cut 5 bases from V and 3 bases from J, with 5 bases between.

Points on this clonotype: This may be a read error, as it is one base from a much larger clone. CDR3 bases: TGCGCCAGCAGACTTCTAACAGATACGCAGTGTTTT. It encodes CASRLLTDTQCF. This chain connects TRBV5-1 to TRBJ2-3; D gene uncertain. There are 12 residues in the CDR3. The V gene's germline CDR1 is SGHRS and CDR2 YFSETQ.

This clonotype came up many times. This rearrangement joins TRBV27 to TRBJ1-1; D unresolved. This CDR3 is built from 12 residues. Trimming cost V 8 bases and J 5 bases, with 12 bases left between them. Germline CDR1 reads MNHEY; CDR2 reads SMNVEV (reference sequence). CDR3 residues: CASFPGWTEAFF. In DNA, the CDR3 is TGTGCCAGCTTTCCCGGGTGGACTGAAGCTTTCTTT.

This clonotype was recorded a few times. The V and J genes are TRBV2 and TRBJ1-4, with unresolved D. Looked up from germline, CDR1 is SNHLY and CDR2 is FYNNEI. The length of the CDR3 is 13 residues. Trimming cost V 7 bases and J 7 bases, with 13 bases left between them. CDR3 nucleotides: TGTGCCAGCACTAGGTCCCCGTCTGAAAAACTGTTTTTT. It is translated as CASTRSPSEKLFF.

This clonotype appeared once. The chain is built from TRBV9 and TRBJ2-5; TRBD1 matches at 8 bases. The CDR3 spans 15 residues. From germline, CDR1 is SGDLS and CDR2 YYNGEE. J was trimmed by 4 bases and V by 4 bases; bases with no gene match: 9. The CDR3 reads CASSPQPTGGETQYF. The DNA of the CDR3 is TGTGCCAGCAGCCCCCAACCCACAGGGGGAGAGACCCAGTACTTC.

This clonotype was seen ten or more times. The CDR3 region has the DNA TGTGCCACCAGTGATCCCTCGGAGCCCAATGAGCAGTTCTTC. It yields the protein CATSDPSEPNEQFF. The chain is built from TRBV24-1 and TRBJ2-1; D ambiguous. The CDR3 totals 14 residues. Trimming left V 3 bases short and J 6 bases short, with 11 bases between. Germline V gene sequence: CDR1 KGHDR, CDR2 SFDVKD.

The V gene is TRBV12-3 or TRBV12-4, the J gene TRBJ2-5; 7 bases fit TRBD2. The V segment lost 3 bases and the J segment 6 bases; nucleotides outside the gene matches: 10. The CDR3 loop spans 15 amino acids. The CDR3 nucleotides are TGTGCCAGCAGTTTCGCGGGGGAACACGGAAAGACCCAGTACTTC. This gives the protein CASSFAGEHGKTQYF.

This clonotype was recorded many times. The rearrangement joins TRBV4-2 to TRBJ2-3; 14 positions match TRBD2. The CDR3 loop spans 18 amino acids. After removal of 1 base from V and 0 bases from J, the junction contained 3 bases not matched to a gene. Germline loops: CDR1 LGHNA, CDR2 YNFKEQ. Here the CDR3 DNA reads TGTGCCAGCAGCCAAGGACTAGCGGGGGGGCCTAGCACAGATACGCAGTATTTT. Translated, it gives CASSQGLAGGPSTDTQYF.

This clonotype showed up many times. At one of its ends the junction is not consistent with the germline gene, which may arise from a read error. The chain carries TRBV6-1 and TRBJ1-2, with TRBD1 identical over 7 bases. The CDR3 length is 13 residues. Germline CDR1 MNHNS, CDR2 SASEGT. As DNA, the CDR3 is TGTGCCAGCAGCTCAGGGGGACTCTATGGCTACCCCTTC. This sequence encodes CASSSGGLYGYPF.

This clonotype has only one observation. CDR3 sequence reads: CSVPRLGTTDTQYF. In DNA, the CDR3 is TGCAGCGTTCCCCGCTTGGGAACCACAGATACGCAGTATTTT. V is TRBV29-1 and J is TRBJ2-3, with D hard to call. The CDR3 totals 14 residues. Germline assignment: CDR1 SQVTM and CDR2 ANQGSEA. Trimming left V 5 bases short and J 2 bases short, with 14 bases between.

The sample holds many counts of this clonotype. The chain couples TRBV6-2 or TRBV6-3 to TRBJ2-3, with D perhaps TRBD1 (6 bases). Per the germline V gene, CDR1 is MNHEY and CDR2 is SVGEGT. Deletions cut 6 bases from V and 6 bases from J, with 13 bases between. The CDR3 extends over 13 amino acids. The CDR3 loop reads CASRTSGADTQYF. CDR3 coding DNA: TGTGCCAGCAGGACCTCAGGGGCCGATACGCAGTATTTT.

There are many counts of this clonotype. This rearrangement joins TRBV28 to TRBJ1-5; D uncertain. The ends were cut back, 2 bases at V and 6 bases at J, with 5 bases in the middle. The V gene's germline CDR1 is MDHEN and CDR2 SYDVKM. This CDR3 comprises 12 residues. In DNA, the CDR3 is TGTGCCAGCAGTTTAGGTGGTCAGCCCCAGCATTTT. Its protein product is CASSLGGQPQHF. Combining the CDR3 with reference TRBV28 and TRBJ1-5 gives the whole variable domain DVKVTQSSRYLVKRTGEKVFLECVQDMDHENMFWYRQDPGLGLRLIYFSYDVKMKEKGDIPEGYSVSREKKERFSLILESASTNQTSMYLCASSLGGQPQHFGDGTRLSIL.

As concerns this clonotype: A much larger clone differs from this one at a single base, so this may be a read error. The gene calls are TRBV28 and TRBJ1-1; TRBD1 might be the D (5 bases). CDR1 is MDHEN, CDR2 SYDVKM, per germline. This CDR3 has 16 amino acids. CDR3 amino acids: CASSPQLTGKNTEALF. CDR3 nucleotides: TGTGCCAGCAGTCCCCAGTTAACAGGCAAGAACACTGAAGCTCTCTTT. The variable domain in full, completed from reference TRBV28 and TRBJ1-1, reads DVKVTQSSRYLVKRTGEKVFLECVQDMDHENMFWYRQDPGLGLRLIYFSYDVKMKEKGDIPEGYSVSREKKERFSLILESASTNQTSMYLCASSPQLTGKNTEALFGQGTRLTVV.